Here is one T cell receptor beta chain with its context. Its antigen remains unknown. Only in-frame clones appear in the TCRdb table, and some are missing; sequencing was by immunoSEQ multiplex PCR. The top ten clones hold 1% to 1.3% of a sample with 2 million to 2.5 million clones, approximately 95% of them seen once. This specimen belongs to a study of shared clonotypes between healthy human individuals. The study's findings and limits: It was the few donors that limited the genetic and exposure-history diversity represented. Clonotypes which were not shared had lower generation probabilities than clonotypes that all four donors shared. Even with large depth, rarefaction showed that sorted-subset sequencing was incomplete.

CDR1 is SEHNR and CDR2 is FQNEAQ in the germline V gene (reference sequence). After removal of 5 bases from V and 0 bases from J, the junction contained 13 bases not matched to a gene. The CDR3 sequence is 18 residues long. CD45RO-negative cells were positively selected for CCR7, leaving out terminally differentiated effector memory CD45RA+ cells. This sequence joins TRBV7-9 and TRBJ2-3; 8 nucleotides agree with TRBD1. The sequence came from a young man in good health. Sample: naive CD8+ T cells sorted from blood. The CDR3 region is CASSPSRDRNPSTDTQYF. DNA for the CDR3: TGTGCCAGCAGCCCGTCCCGGGACAGGAACCCCAGCACAGATACGCAGTATTTT.